This passage covers 27 T cell receptor beta chains from one sample sequenced in a study of long-term antiretroviral therapy in people with HIV. The authors ran the immunoSEQ assay, v3.0, at survey level. Using immunoSEQ multiplex PCR, the repertoire was profiled, and TCRdb retains in-frame clones only, with some absent. The repertoire holds 35,000 to 45,000 clones, with less than 85% as singletons. The sequencing here drew on unsorted PBMCs, taken 3.4 years after starting antiretroviral therapy. These receptors came from a man under 40 with HIV.

This clone appeared a few times. The rearrangement uses TRBV28 and TRBJ1-1; no reliable D call. Per the germline V gene, CDR1 is MDHEN and CDR2 is SYDVKM. With 3 bases removed from V and 11 bases from J, the gap between germline ends came to 13 bases. The CDR3 sequence is 12 residues long. In nucleotides, the CDR3 is TGTGCCAGCAGTTTGGGCAATCGGGCCGCTTTCTTT. Protein sequence: CASSLGNRAAFF.

The V and J genes are TRBV10-1 and TRBJ2-7; the match to TRBD2 covers 9 bases. The CDR3 runs to 15 residues. CDR1 and CDR2 from the germline V gene are WNHNN and SYGVQD (reference sequence). Trimming cost V 3 bases and J 4 bases; bases outside gene matches: 7. The chain's CDR3 is CASSDPASGEYEQYF. CDR3 coding DNA: TGCGCCAGCAGTGATCCCGCTAGCGGGGAGTACGAGCAGTACTTC.

The genes are TRBV21-1 and TRBJ1-5; the table's D call TRBD1 went unverified against the DNA. TRBV21-1 is a listed pseudogene. This CDR3 region has 19 residues. CDR3 DNA sequence: TGTGCCAGCAGCAAAGCTTCCCAAATGACACATTGCGTTAATCAGCCCCAGCATTTT. Amino acid sequence: CASSKASQMTHCVNQPQHF.

In its sample, this clone was seen a few times. This rearrangement joins TRBV6-6 to TRBJ2-2; D may be TRBD1 (5 bases). Germline CDR1 and CDR2: MNHNY and SVGAGI (reference sequence). The CDR3 runs to 14 residues. Trimming took off 5 bases at V and 5 bases at J, with 12 bases between the two ends. The CDR3 reads CASSTGPSTGELFF. The CDR3 DNA sequence: TGTGCCAGCAGTACAGGTCCTAGTACCGGGGAGCTGTTTTTT.

This sequence joins TRBV5-4 and TRBJ1-5; D not resolved. The V end was cut by 0 bases, the J end by 5 bases, with 9 bases between. Germline V gives CDR1 SGHNT, CDR2 YYREEE (reference sequence). This CDR3 region has 14 residues. The CDR3 coding sequence is TGTGCCAGCAGCTTGGCTGGGAAACATCAGCCCCAGCATTTT. This gives the protein CASSLAGKHQPQHF.

The chain links TRBV5-5 to TRBJ2-3, with D uncertain. V was trimmed by 4 bases and J by 6 bases, leaving 12 bases between them. CDR3 length: 13 residues. Germline lookup yields CDR1 SGHKS and CDR2 YYEKEE (reference sequence). CDR3: CASSGLARDTQYF. CDR3 nucleotides: TGTGCCAGCAGCGGCTTGGCACGGGATACGCAGTATTTT. The full variable domain, in which reference TRBV5-5 and TRBJ2-3 provide the parts outside the CDR3, is DAGVTQSPTHLIKTRGQQVTLRCSPISGHKSVSWYQQVLGQGPQFIFQYYEKEERGRGNFPDRFSARQFPNYSSELNVNALLLGDSALYLCASSGLARDTQYFGPGTRLTVL.

The V call is TRBV19, the J call TRBJ2-1; D may correspond to TRBD1 or TRBD2 (5 bases each). The CDR3 length is 14 residues. With 6 bases removed from V and 1 base from J, the gap between germline ends came to 10 bases. Germline CDR1 is LNHDA and CDR2 is SQIVND (reference sequence). The CDR3 nucleotides read TGTGCCAGTAGGGGATGGGGGTCCTACAATGAGCAGTTCTTC. It translates to CASRGWGSYNEQFF.

This chain uses TRBV13 with TRBJ2-7; the D is unclear. Trimming cost V 6 bases and J 6 bases, with 6 bases left between them. Germline-derived CDR1 and CDR2 are PRHDT and FYEKMQ (reference sequence). This CDR3 contains 10 residues. The DNA for the CDR3 is TGTGCCAGCAGAATCCGCGAGCAGTACTTC. It yields the protein CASRIREQYF.

This chain links TRBV5-1 with TRBJ2-7, with TRBD2 matching 10 bases. This CDR3 has 18 residues. V lost 3 bases to trimming and J lost 5 bases; unmatched junction nucleotides: 17. Germline V gene data show CDR1 as SGHRS and CDR2 as YFSETQ. The CDR3 is CASSWGSVGAGGYHEQYF. The DNA of the CDR3 is TGCGCCAGCAGCTGGGGATCGGTTGGAGCGGGAGGGTACCACGAGCAGTACTTC.

V gene TRBV5-6 combines with J gene TRBJ1-4, with 9 bases that match TRBD1. Germline CDR1 is SGHDT and CDR2 is YYEEEE. J lost 2 bases, V lost 0 bases, and 5 bases had no gene match. This CDR3 contains 17 residues. The DNA of the CDR3 is TGTGCCAGCAGCTTGGTGGACAGGGGTCCCACTAATGAAAAACTGTTTTTT. This sequence encodes CASSLVDRGPTNEKLFF.

The J gene is TRBJ2-7, the V gene TRBV19; 8 bases align to TRBD1. The V segment lost 5 bases and the J segment 1 base; nucleotides outside the gene matches: 7. The germline V gene has CDR1 LNHDA and CDR2 SQIVND (reference sequence). The CDR3 is made up of 15 amino acids. CDR3 DNA sequence: TGTGCCAGTAGTGTCGGGACAGGCGTATCCTACGAGCAGTACTTC. It is translated as CASSVGTGVSYEQYF.

The chain is built from TRBV12-5 and TRBJ2-2; 7 bases align to TRBD1. This CDR3 spans 16 amino acids. J gave up 2 bases and V 0 bases, and 3 bases lay outside the gene matches. Germline loops: CDR1 LGHNT, CDR2 FRNRAP. CDR3 amino acids: CASGLVTGANTGELFF. The CDR3 nucleotides are TGTGCTAGTGGTTTGGTAACAGGGGCTAACACCGGGGAGCTGTTTTTT.

The J gene is TRBJ2-1, the V gene TRBV6-6, with a weak D call TRBD1 (5 bases). The CDR3 consists of 13 residues. Trimming stripped 6 bases from V and 10 bases from J, with 16 bases between. Germline V gene lookup returns CDR1 MNHNY and CDR2 SVGAGI (reference sequence). CDR3 sequence reads: CASRPTAAREQFF. CDR3 in DNA: TGTGCCAGCAGACCGACAGCCGCTCGGGAGCAGTTCTTC.

The chain uses TRBV18 and TRBJ1-1; D call uncertain. The CDR3 consists of 14 residues. From germline, CDR1 is KGHSH and CDR2 LQKENI. The V gene lost 3 bases and the J gene lost 7 bases, with 15 bases spanning the gap. The CDR3 DNA reads TGTGCCAGCTCACCTAAACCTATCGAGGTTGAAGCTTTCTTT. This codes for CASSPKPIEVEAFF.

V and J are TRBV10-3 and TRBJ2-2; 8 bases map to TRBD1. The CDR3 loop spans 15 amino acids. V was clipped by 8 bases and J by 5 bases; unmatched bases: 10. Germline V gene lookup returns CDR1 ENHRY and CDR2 SYGVKD. The CDR3 coding sequence is TGTGCCATCCAACCGGGACAGGATTTAACCGGGGAGCTGTTTTTT. As protein: CAIQPGQDLTGELFF.

V is TRBV7-2 and J is TRBJ1-2, with D unclear. Trimming stripped 2 bases from V and 6 bases from J, with 10 bases between. The germline gives CDR1 SGHTA, CDR2 FQGNSA. The CDR3 has 13 residues. The CDR3 spells CASSLRVTDGYTF. The CDR3 region has the DNA TGTGCCAGCAGCTTAAGGGTGACGGATGGCTACACCTTC.

This clone showed up just a few times. This sequence joins TRBV14 and TRBJ2-7, with D possibly matching TRBD2 (6 bases). Germline V gene lookup returns CDR1 SGHDN and CDR2 FVKESK. The V gene lost 4 bases and the J gene lost 1 base, with 8 bases spanning the gap. This CDR3 region has 13 residues. As DNA, the CDR3 is TGTGCCAGCAGCCGGGACTTTTCCTACGAGCAGTACTTC. Residues: CASSRDFSYEQYF.

A few counts support this clone. The chain links TRBV5-1 to TRBJ2-7; 7 bases match TRBD2. CDR1 is SGHRS and CDR2 is YFSETQ in the germline V gene. V trimming: 5 bases; J trimming: 7 bases; junction bases outside the gene matches: 9. This CDR3 spans 13 amino acids. CDR3 loop: CASRSTGGREQYF. Written as DNA, the CDR3 is TGCGCCAGCAGAAGTACGGGAGGTAGGGAGCAGTACTTC.

V is TRBV28 and J is TRBJ2-6; 7 bases are a match to TRBD1. CDR1 is MDHEN, CDR2 SYDVKM, per germline. Unmatched junction bases numbered 4, after V lost 2 bases and J lost 0 bases. There are 17 residues in the CDR3. CDR3 sequence reads: CASSLGTDLSGANVLTF. In DNA form, the CDR3 reads TGTGCCAGCAGTTTAGGGACAGACCTCTCTGGGGCCAACGTCCTGACTTTC.

The chain combines TRBV7-2 with TRBJ2-7; 7 nucleotides match TRBD2. This CDR3 is 15 amino acids long. V lost 1 base to trimming and J lost 0 bases; unmatched junction nucleotides: 3. The V gene's germline CDR1 is SGHTA and CDR2 FQGNSA. CDR3 coding DNA: TGTGCCAGCAGCTTAGTTGGGACTACCTCCTACGAGCAGTACTTC. Protein product: CASSLVGTTSYEQYF.

CDR3 sequence: CASSGSGGTGRPYEQYF. The CDR3 DNA sequence: TGTGCCAGCAGTGGCTCTGGCGGGACAGGGCGACCCTACGAGCAGTACTTC. This chain links TRBV28 with TRBJ2-7, with 9 bases lining up with TRBD1. The CDR3 is 17 amino acids. Per germline, CDR1 MDHEN and CDR2 SYDVKM. V dropped 5 bases and J dropped 2; count of bases not matched to a gene: 13. The variable domain in full, completed from reference TRBV28 and TRBJ2-7, reads DVKVTQSSRYLVKRTGEKVFLECVQDMDHENMFWYRQDPGLGLRLIYFSYDVKMKEKGDIPEGYSVSREKKERFSLILESASTNQTSMYLCASSGSGGTGRPYEQYFGPGTRLTVT.

The table lists this clone with a count of one. This rearrangement joins TRBV6-5 to TRBJ2-7; D perhaps matches TRBD1 (6 bases). Trimming took off 5 bases at V and 3 bases at J, with 14 bases between the two ends. CDR1 and CDR2 (germline): MNHEY, SVGAGI. The CDR3 is 14 amino acids. CDR3 loop: CASSRRDIYYEQYF. CDR3 nucleotide sequence: TGTGCCAGCAGTCGCCGGGACATCTACTACGAGCAGTACTTC.

This chain uses TRBV11-3 with TRBJ2-1; D might be TRBD1 or TRBD2, each matching 6 bases. The V end lost 2 bases, the J end lost 8 bases, and 13 bases lay between the germline ends. The CDR3 runs to 14 residues. The germline V gene has CDR1 SGHNT and CDR2 YENEEA. CDR3 nucleotide sequence: TGTGCCAGCAGCTTATTTCCGGGGGCCTATGAGCAGTTCTTC. It codes for CASSLFPGAYEQFF. Supplemented by reference TRBV11-3 and TRBJ2-1, the full variable domain reads EAGVVQSPRYKIIEKKQPVAFWCNPISGHNTLYWYLQNLGQGPELLIRYENEEAVDDSQLPKDRFSAERLKGVDSTLKIQPAELGDSAVYLCASSLFPGAYEQFFGPGTRLTVL.

The rearrangement joins TRBV27 to TRBJ2-1, with TRBD2 matching over 7 bases. This CDR3 has 14 amino acids. The junction had 6 bases not matched to a gene; V was cut back by 3 bases and J by 7 bases. Germline CDR1 reads MNHEY; CDR2 reads SMNVEV (reference sequence). The CDR3: CASSLVGRGNEQFF. CDR3 bases: TGTGCCAGCAGTTTGGTTGGGCGGGGGAATGAGCAGTTCTTC.

This rearrangement joins TRBV6-5 to TRBJ2-3; D is undetermined. CDR1 and CDR2 (germline): MNHEY, SVGAGI. With 0 bases removed from V and 6 bases from J, the gap between germline ends came to 7 bases. The CDR3 has 13 amino acids. The CDR3 protein is CASSYSNEDTQYF. CDR3 DNA: TGTGCCAGCAGTTACTCTAATGAGGATACGCAGTATTTT.

J is TRBJ2-3 and V is TRBV9; 7 bases are a match to TRBD1. The J segment lost 4 bases and the V segment lost 4 bases, leaving 3 bases of the junction unmatched. This CDR3 is 13 amino acids long. The V gene's germline CDR1 is SGDLS and CDR2 YYNGEE. CDR3 DNA: TGTGCCAGCAGCTTCCAGGGGGCAGATACGCAGTATTTT. This gives the protein CASSFQGADTQYF.

This clone came up a few times. CDR3 residues: CAISDTDTGELFF. In DNA, the CDR3 is TGTGCCATCAGTGATACTGACACCGGGGAGCTGTTTTTT. The rearrangement uses TRBV10-3 and TRBJ2-2; D uncertain. Trimming stripped 3 bases from V and 3 bases from J, with 5 bases between. The CDR3 is 13 residues long. Germline values: CDR1 ENHRY, CDR2 SYGVKD.